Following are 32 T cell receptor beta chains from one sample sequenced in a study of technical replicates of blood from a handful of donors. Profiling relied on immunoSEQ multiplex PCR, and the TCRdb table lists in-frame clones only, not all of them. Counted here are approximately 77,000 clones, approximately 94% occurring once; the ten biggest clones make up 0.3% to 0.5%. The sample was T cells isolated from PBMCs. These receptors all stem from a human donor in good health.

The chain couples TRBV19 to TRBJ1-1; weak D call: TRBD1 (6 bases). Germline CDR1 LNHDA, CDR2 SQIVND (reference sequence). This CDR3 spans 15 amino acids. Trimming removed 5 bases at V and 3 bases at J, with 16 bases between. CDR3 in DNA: TGTGCCAGTAGTGTGCGACGGGACACAGACACTGAAGCTTTCTTT. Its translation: CASSVRRDTDTEAFF.

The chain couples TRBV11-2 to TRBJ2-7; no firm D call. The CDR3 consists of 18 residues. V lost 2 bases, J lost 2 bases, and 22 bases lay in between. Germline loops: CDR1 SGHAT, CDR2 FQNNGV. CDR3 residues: CASSLLSISNYLTYEQYF. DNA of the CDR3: TGTGCCAGCAGCTTATTGTCCATCTCTAATTACCTTACCTACGAGCAGTACTTC.

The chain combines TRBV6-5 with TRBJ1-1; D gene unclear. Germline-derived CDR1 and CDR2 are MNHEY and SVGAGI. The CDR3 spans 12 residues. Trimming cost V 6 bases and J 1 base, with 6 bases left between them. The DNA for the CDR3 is TGTGCCAGCAGGACGGGGAACACTGAAGCTTTCTTT. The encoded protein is CASRTGNTEAFF.

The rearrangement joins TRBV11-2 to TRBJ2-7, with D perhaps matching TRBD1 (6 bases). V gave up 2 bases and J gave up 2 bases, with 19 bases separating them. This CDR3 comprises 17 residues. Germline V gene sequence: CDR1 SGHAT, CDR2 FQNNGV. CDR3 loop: CASSLNPGQVWAYEQYF. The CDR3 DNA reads TGTGCCAGCAGCTTAAACCCGGGACAAGTATGGGCCTACGAGCAGTACTTC.

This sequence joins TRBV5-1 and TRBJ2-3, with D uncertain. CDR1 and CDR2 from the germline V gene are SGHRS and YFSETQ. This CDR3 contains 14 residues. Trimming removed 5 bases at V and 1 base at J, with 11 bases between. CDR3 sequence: CASRSESGTDTQYF. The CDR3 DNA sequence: TGCGCCAGCAGGTCAGAAAGCGGCACAGATACGCAGTATTTT.

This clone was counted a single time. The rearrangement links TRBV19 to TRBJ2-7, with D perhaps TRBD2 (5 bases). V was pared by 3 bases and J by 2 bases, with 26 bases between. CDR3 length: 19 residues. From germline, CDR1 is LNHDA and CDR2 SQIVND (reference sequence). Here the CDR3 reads CASSIRSPTAVGRAYEQYF. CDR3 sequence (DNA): TGTGCCAGTAGTATCAGGAGTCCTACAGCCGTGGGGAGAGCCTACGAGCAGTACTTC.

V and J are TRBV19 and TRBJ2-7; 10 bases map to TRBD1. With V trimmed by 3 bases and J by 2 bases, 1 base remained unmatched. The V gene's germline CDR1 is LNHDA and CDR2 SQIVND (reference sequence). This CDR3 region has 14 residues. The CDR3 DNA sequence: TGTGCCAGTAGTATCGGACAGGGGGCCTACGAGCAGTACTTC. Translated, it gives CASSIGQGAYEQYF.

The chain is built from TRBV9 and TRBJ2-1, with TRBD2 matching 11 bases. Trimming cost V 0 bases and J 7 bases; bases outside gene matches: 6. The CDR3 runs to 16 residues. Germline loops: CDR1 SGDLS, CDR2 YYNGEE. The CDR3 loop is CASSVGGTSGFNEQFF. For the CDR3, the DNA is TGTGCCAGCAGCGTAGGGGGGACTAGCGGCTTTAATGAGCAGTTCTTC.

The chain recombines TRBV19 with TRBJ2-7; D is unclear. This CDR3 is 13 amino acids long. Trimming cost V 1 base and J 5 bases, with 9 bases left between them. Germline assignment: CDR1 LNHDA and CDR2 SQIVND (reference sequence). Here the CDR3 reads CASSIAESHEQYF. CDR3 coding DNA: TGTGCCAGTAGTATAGCCGAGAGTCACGAGCAGTACTTC.

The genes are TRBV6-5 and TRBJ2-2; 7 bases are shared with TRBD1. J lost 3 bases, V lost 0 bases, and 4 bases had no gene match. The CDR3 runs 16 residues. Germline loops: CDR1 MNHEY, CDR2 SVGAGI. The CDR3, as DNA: TGTGCCAGCAGTTACTCGAGAGGGGGCGACACCGGGGAGCTGTTTTTT. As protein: CASSYSRGGDTGELFF.

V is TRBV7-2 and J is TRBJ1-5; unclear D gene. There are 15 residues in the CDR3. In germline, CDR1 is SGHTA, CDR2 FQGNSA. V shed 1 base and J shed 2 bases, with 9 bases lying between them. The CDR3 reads CASSLGLRGNQPQHF. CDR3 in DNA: TGTGCCAGCAGCTTAGGGTTACGAGGCAATCAGCCCCAGCATTTT.

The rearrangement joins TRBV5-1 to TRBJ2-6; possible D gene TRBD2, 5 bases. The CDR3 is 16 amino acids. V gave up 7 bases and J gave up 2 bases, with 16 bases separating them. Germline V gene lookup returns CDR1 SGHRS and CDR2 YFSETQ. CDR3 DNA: TGCGCCAGCGGACCGGGATCAGACCCTGGGGCCAACGTCCTGACTTTC. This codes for CASGPGSDPGANVLTF.

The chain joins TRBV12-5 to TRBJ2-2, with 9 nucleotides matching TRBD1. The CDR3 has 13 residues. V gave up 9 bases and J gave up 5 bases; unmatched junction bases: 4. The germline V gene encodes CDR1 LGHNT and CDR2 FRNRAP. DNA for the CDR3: TGTGCTAGGGACAGGGGTTATACCGGGGAGCTGTTTTTT. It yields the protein CARDRGYTGELFF.

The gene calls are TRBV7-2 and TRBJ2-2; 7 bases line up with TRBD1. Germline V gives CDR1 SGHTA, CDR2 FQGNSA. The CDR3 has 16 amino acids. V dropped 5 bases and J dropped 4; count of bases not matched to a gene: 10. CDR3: CASSRDRVTTTGELFF. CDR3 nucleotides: TGTGCCAGCAGCCGTGACAGGGTTACTACCACCGGGGAGCTGTTTTTT. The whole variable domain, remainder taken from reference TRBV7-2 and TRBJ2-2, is GAGVSQSPSNKVTEKGKDVELRCDPISGHTALYWYRQSLGQGLEFLIYFQGNSAPDKSGLPSDRFSAERTGGSVSTLTIQRTQQEDSAVYLCASSRDRVTTTGELFFGEGSRLTVL.

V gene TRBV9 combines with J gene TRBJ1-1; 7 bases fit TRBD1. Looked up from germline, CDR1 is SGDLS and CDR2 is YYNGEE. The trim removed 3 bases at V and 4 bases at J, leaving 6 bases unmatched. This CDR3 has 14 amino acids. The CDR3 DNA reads TGTGCCAGCAGCGCTCACAGGGGCGGCACTGAAGCTTTCTTT. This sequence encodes CASSAHRGGTEAFF.

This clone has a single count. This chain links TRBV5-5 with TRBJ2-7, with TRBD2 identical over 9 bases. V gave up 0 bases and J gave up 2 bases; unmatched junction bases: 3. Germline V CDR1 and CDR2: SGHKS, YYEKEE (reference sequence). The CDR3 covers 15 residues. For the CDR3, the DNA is TGTGCCAGCAGCTTGGGACTAGCGGTAACCTACGAGCAGTACTTC. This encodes CASSLGLAVTYEQYF.

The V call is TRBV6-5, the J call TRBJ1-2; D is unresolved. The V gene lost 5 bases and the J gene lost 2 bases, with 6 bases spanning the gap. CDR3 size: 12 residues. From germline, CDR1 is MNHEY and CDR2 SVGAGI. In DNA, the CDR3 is TGTGCCAGCAGTACGGGGAACTATGGCTACACCTTC. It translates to CASSTGNYGYTF.

Here the CDR3 reads CASSEYITEAFF. CDR3 nucleotide sequence: TGTGCCAGCAGTGAATATATCACTGAAGCTTTCTTT. This chain joins TRBV2 and TRBJ1-1; unclear D gene. The CDR3 sequence is 12 residues long. Germline V lookup: CDR1 SNHLY, CDR2 FYNNEI. Trimming cost V 2 bases and J 4 bases, with 5 bases left between them.

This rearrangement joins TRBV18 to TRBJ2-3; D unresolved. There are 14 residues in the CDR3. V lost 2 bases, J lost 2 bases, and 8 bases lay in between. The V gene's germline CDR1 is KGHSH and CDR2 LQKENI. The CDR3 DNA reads TGTGCCAGCTCACCAAGCCGATCCACAGATACGCAGTATTTT. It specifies CASSPSRSTDTQYF.

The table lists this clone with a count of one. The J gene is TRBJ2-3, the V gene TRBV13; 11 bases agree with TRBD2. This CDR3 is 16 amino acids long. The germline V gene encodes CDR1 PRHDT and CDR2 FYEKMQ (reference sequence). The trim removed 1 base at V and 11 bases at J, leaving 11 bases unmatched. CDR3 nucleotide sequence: TGTGCCAGCAGCTTAGAATTATTAGCGGGAGGGCCAAGGCAGTATTTT. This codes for CASSLELLAGGPRQYF.

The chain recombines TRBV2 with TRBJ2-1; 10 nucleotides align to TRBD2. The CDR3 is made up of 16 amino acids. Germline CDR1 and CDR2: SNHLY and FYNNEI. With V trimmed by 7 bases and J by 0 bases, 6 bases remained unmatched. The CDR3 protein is CASNLAGEGSYNEQFF. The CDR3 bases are TGTGCCAGCAATCTAGCGGGAGAGGGCTCCTACAATGAGCAGTTCTTC.

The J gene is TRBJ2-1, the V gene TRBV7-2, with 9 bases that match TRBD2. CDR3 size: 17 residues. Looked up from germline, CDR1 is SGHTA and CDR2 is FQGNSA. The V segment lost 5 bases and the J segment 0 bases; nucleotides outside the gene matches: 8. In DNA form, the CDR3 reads TGTGCCAGCAGCCTTCTAGCGGGAAGGAGCTCCTACAATGAGCAGTTCTTC. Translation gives CASSLLAGRSSYNEQFF.

The DNA for the CDR3 is TGCGCCAGCAGCTTGGATATGCGGGAGGGCACCGGGGAGCTGTTTTTT. Protein: CASSLDMREGTGELFF. The rearrangement joins TRBV5-1 to TRBJ2-2, with 9 bases identical to TRBD2. Germline CDR1 reads SGHRS; CDR2 reads YFSETQ. The CDR3 contains 16 residues. With 0 bases clipped from V and 4 bases from J, the junction kept 4 bases outside the gene matches.

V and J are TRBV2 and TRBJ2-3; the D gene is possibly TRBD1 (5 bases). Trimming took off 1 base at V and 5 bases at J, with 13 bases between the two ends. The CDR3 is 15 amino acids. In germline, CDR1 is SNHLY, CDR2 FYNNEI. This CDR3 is CASSEVTRRVDTQYF. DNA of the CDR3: TGTGCCAGCAGTGAAGTGACCCGCAGGGTAGATACGCAGTATTTT.

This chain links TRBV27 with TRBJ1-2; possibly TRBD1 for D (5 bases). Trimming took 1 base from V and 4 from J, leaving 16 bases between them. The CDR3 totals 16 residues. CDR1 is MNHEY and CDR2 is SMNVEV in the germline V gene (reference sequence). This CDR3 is CASSLLPPRASYGYTF. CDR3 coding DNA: TGTGCCAGCAGTTTATTACCCCCCAGGGCTTCCTATGGCTACACCTTC.

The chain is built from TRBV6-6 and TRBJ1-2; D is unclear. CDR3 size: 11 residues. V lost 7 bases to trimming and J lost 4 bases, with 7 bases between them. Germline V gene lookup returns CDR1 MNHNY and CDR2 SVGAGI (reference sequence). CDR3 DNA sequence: TGTGCCAGCACCAATTTCTATGGCTACACCTTC. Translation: CASTNFYGYTF.

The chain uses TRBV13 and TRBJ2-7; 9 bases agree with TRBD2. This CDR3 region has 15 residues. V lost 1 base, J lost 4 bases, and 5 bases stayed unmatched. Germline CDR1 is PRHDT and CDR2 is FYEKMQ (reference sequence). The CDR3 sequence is CASSLDVSGSYEQYF. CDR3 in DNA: TGTGCCAGCAGCTTAGATGTTAGCGGGAGTTACGAGCAGTACTTC.

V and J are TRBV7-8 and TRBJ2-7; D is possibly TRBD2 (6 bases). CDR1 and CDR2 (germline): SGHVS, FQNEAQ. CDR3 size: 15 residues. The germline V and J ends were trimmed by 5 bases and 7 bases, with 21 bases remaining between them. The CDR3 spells CASSGGGSVYQEQYF. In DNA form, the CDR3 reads TGTGCCAGCAGCGGTGGGGGGAGCGTTTATCAAGAGCAGTACTTC.

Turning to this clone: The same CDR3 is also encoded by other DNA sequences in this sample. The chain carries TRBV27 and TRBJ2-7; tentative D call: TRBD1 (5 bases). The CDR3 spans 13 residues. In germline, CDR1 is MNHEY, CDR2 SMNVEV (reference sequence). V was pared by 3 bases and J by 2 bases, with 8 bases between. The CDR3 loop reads CASSLGPTYEQYF. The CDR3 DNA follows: TGTGCCAGCAGTTTGGGGCCCACCTACGAGCAGTACTTC.

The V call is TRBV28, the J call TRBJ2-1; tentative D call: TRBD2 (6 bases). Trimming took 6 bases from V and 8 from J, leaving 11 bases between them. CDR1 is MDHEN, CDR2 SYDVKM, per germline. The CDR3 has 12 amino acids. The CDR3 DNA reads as TGTGCCAGCAGAGTTAGCGGTTATGAGCAGTTCTTC. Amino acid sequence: CASRVSGYEQFF.

The CDR3 reads CASSEGISNYGYTF. The DNA of the CDR3 is TGTGCCAGCAGTGAGGGCATTTCCAACTATGGCTACACCTTC. J is TRBJ1-2 and V is TRBV2; D is unresolved. The CDR3 is made up of 14 amino acids. Looked up from germline, CDR1 is SNHLY and CDR2 is FYNNEI. V shed 3 bases and J shed 2 bases, with 10 bases lying between them. Full variable domain (rest looked up from reference TRBV2 and TRBJ1-2): EPEVTQTPSHQVTQMGQEVILRCVPISNHLYFYWYRQILGQKVEFLVSFYNNEISEKSEIFDDQFSVERPDGSNFTLKIRSTKLEDSAMYFCASSEGISNYGYTFGSGTRLTVV.

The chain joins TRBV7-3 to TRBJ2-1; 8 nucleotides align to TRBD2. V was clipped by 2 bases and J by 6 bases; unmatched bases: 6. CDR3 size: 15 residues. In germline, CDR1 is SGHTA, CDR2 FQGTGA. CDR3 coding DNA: TGTGCCAGCAGCTTAGACGGGAGGGTGGGCAATGAGCAGTTCTTC. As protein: CASSLDGRVGNEQFF.